The 13 T cell receptor beta chains given below trace back to one sample, sequenced in a study of T cell responses to AZD1222 COVID-19 vaccine. Sequencing was performed with immunoSEQ multiplex PCR; in TCRdb, only in-frame clones are kept and a portion is missing. Of 25,000 or so clones in the sample, around nine tenths were seen once. This specimen was peripheral blood, taken 28 days after the second AZD1222 dose. The receptors come from an adult who received the AZD1222 COVID-19 vaccine.

The chain employs TRBV9 and TRBJ2-3; 9 bases are a match to TRBD1. The germline V gene encodes CDR1 SGDLS and CDR2 YYNGEE. The CDR3 is 14 residues long. Unmatched junction bases numbered 4, after V lost 4 bases and J lost 4 bases. In DNA form, the CDR3 reads TGTGCCAGCAGCTTGAGGACAGGGGCAGATACGCAGTATTTT. Its translation: CASSLRTGADTQYF.

The DNA for the CDR3 is TGTGCCAGCAGCCGAGGGGGGGATACGCAGTATTTT. This gives the protein CASSRGGDTQYF. V is TRBV11-3 and J is TRBJ2-3; the D gene could be TRBD1 or TRBD2 (6 bases each). Germline values: CDR1 SGHNT, CDR2 YENEEA. CDR3 length: 12 residues. Trimming took 5 bases from V and 6 from J, leaving 9 bases between them.

This chain connects TRBV30 to TRBJ1-2; 9 bases match TRBD1. This CDR3 comprises 13 residues. V dropped 8 bases and J dropped 2; count of bases not matched to a gene: 6. CDR1 GTSNPN and CDR2 SVGIG come from the germline V gene (reference sequence). CDR3 bases: TGTGCCCGCCACAGGGGGCGCAACTATGGCTACACCTTC. This sequence encodes CARHRGRNYGYTF.

The gene calls are TRBV5-5 and TRBJ2-3; D gene uncertain. Per germline, CDR1 SGHKS and CDR2 YYEKEE (reference sequence). V lost 1 base and J 0 bases, leaving 9 bases between the germline ends. CDR3 length: 15 amino acids. CDR3 nucleotide sequence: TGTGCCAGCAGCTTGAGTCTGTGGAGCACAGATACGCAGTATTTT. Translating gives CASSLSLWSTDTQYF.

The CDR3 bases are TGTGCCAGCTCGCCGAGCCATATGAACACTGAAGCTTTCTTT. Its translation: CASSPSHMNTEAFF. The chain uses TRBV18 and TRBJ1-1; D not certain. Germline-derived CDR1 and CDR2 are KGHSH and LQKENI. The V gene lost 6 bases and the J gene lost 0 bases, with 11 bases spanning the gap. CDR3 length equals 14 residues.

This chain links TRBV6-2 or TRBV6-3 with TRBJ2-1; D ambiguous. CDR1 and CDR2 from the germline V gene are MNHEY and SVGEGT. V lost 3 bases, J lost 6 bases, and 12 bases lay in between. This CDR3 is built from 14 residues. CDR3 DNA sequence: TGTGCCAGCAGTTATGGGCTAGAAACCAATGAGCAGTTCTTC. This codes for CASSYGLETNEQFF.

This chain joins TRBV7-2 and TRBJ1-4, with no clear D. The V gene lost 5 bases and the J gene lost 4 bases, with 8 bases spanning the gap. Germline CDR1 reads SGHTA; CDR2 reads FQGNSA. The CDR3 has 13 amino acids. CDR3 in DNA: TGTGCCAGCAGCCCCCGATATAATGAAAAACTGTTTTTT. This codes for CASSPRYNEKLFF.

The V and J genes are TRBV4-1 and TRBJ2-2, with D tentatively TRBD2 (5 bases). Germline assignment: CDR1 MGHRA and CDR2 YSYEKL. This CDR3 comprises 15 residues. V gave up 0 bases and J gave up 7 bases, with 12 bases separating them. The CDR3 coding sequence is TGCGCCAGCAGCCAAGAGGCAAGCGAGGGCGGGGAGCTGTTTTTT. Its protein product is CASSQEASEGGELFF.

This chain uses TRBV28 with TRBJ2-1, with TRBD1 identical over 7 bases. CDR3 length: 16 residues. V shed 0 bases, J shed 4 bases, and the junction held 6 bases outside the gene matches. Germline V gives CDR1 MDHEN, CDR2 SYDVKM. CDR3 DNA sequence: TGTGCCAGCAGTTTATGGAGGACAGGACCTTACAATGAGCAGTTCTTC. This sequence encodes CASSLWRTGPYNEQFF.

V is TRBV6-4 and J is TRBJ2-7; 7 positions match TRBD1. Trimming at V came to 6 bases and at J to 1 base, leaving 9 bases not matched to a gene. The CDR3 length is 15 residues. Germline CDR1 and CDR2: MRHNA and SNTAGT. The DNA of the CDR3 is TGTGCCAGCAGCCCCCAAGGGGGCTCTTCCTACGAGCAGTACTTC. This sequence encodes CASSPQGGSSYEQYF.

This CDR3 is CASRLYRTGELFF. In nucleotides, the CDR3 is TGTGCCAGCAGACTCTACCGGACCGGGGAGCTGTTTTTT. The chain carries TRBV28 and TRBJ2-2, with D hard to call. The CDR3 extends over 13 amino acids. The germline V and J ends were trimmed by 6 bases and 5 bases, with 10 bases remaining between them. Germline V gene lookup returns CDR1 MDHEN and CDR2 SYDVKM.

This CDR3 reads CASSQRDNEQFF. The CDR3 DNA reads TGCGCCAGCAGCCAAAGAGACAATGAGCAGTTCTTC. The chain recombines TRBV4-1 with TRBJ2-1; no firm D call. There are 12 residues in the CDR3. Trimming removed 2 bases at V and 5 bases at J, with 4 bases between. CDR1 is MGHRA and CDR2 is YSYEKL in the germline V gene.

The chain employs TRBV28 and TRBJ2-2; weak D call: TRBD1 (6 bases). The CDR3 extends over 13 amino acids. The germline CDR1 and CDR2 sequences are MDHEN and SYDVKM. The germline V and J ends were trimmed by 4 bases and 11 bases, with 14 bases remaining between them. The DNA of the CDR3 is TGTGCCAGCAGTTCGGCAGACAGGCCCGAGCTGTTTTTT. Translation: CASSSADRPELFF.